These 23 T cell receptor beta chains share one sample of origin, sequenced in a study of blood T cell repertoires in COVID-19 (dated by TCRdb to 2020 to 2022). Libraries were prepared through the immunoSEQ multiplex PCR assay. This is the immuneACCESS table as TCRdb keeps it, with only in-frame sequences that have V and J called. A part of the clones is gone; compared with another copy, unresolved V genes explain less than half, and the rest is unexplained. Here the sample has 65,000 to 90,000 clones; around 69% occur a single time. The ten most abundant clones make up 16% of the sample. Sequencing was carried out using peripheral blood. Every receptor here comes from a man between 65 and 80 years old with active or convalescent COVID-19.

V is TRBV5-6 and J is TRBJ1-2; D perhaps matches TRBD1 (6 bases). The ends were cut back, 2 bases at V and 4 bases at J, with 9 bases in the middle. In germline, CDR1 is SGHDT, CDR2 YYEEEE. This CDR3 is built from 13 residues. CDR3 residues: CASSFRDIYGYTF. CDR3 nucleotides: TGTGCCAGCAGCTTCCGGGACATCTATGGCTACACCTTC. Full variable domain (rest looked up from reference TRBV5-6 and TRBJ1-2): DAGVTQSPTHLIKTRGQQVTLRCSPKSGHDTVSWYQQALGQGPQFIFQYYEEEERQRGNFPDRFSGHQFPNYSSELNVNALLLGDSALYLCASSFRDIYGYTFGSGTRLTVV.

The J gene is TRBJ2-3, the V gene TRBV6-5; 9 bases map to TRBD1. Germline CDR1 and CDR2: MNHEY and SVGAGI. V shed 7 bases and J 4 bases; nucleotides not matched to a gene: 3. The CDR3 loop spans 13 amino acids. CDR3 in DNA: TGTGCCAGCAAGGGACAGGGTCCAGATACGCAGTATTTT. This sequence encodes CASKGQGPDTQYF.

The chain recombines TRBV4-2 with TRBJ2-1, with TRBD2 as a possible D gene (6 bases). Germline V gene data show CDR1 as LGHNA and CDR2 as YNFKEQ. The length of the CDR3 is 16 residues. Trimming removed 0 bases at V and 0 bases at J, with 9 bases between. Here the CDR3 reads CASSQDGGSSYNEQFF. The CDR3 DNA is TGTGCCAGCAGCCAAGATGGGGGGAGCTCCTACAATGAGCAGTTCTTC.

This chain connects TRBV11-2 to TRBJ2-7; 8 nucleotides match TRBD2. The CDR3 spans 15 residues. Trimming at V came to 0 bases and at J to 3 bases, leaving 4 bases not matched to a gene. Germline assignment: CDR1 SGHAT and CDR2 FQNNGV. In DNA, the CDR3 is TGTGCCAGCAGCTTAGAGGCGGGGGGCCGCTACGAGCAGTACTTC. This codes for CASSLEAGGRYEQYF.

The chain recombines TRBV7-2 with TRBJ2-5; D perhaps matches TRBD2 (6 bases). CDR1 and CDR2 (germline): SGHTA, FQGNSA. This CDR3 has 12 residues. The ends were cut back, 5 bases at V and 5 bases at J, with 9 bases in the middle. The CDR3 protein is CASSRLGETQYF. The DNA of the CDR3 is TGTGCCAGCAGCCGACTAGGGGAGACCCAGTACTTC. The variable domain in full, with the rest retrieved from reference TRBV7-2 and TRBJ2-5, is GAGVSQSPSNKVTEKGKDVELRCDPISGHTALYWYRQSLGQGLEFLIYFQGNSAPDKSGLPSDRFSAERTGGSVSTLTIQRTQQEDSAVYLCASSRLGETQYFGPGTRLLVL.

V gene TRBV6-6 combines with J gene TRBJ1-5, with 9 bases aligning to TRBD1. Trimming at V came to 0 bases and at J to 8 bases, leaving 5 bases not matched to a gene. The CDR3 has 15 amino acids. Germline V CDR1 and CDR2: MNHNY, SVGAGI (reference sequence). CDR3 DNA: TGTGCCAGCAGTTACTCGACAGGGGGAATGGAGCCCCAGCATTTT. Translating gives CASSYSTGGMEPQHF.

This chain joins TRBV28 and TRBJ2-1, with 10 bases identical to TRBD2. CDR1 is MDHEN and CDR2 is SYDVKM in the germline V gene. This CDR3 has 16 residues. With V trimmed by 3 bases and J by 8 bases, 10 bases remained unmatched. In nucleotides, the CDR3 is TGTGCCAGCAGTTTCCCCTTAGCGGGGGGCCGGGATGAGCAGTTCTTC. Residues: CASSFPLAGGRDEQFF.

This clone was counted between two and nine times. The chain joins TRBV19 to TRBJ1-1, with D tentatively TRBD1 (6 bases). The V gene's germline CDR1 is LNHDA and CDR2 SQIVND (reference sequence). The CDR3 has 16 residues. The V gene lost 8 bases and the J gene lost 3 bases, with 22 bases spanning the gap. The CDR3 reads CASRRGWGPGDTEAFF. CDR3 sequence (DNA): TGTGCCAGTCGACGGGGTTGGGGGCCAGGCGACACTGAAGCTTTCTTT.

V gene TRBV4-1 combines with J gene TRBJ2-7, with 9 bases that match TRBD1. The V gene's germline CDR1 is MGHRA and CDR2 YSYEKL. This CDR3 is 15 amino acids long. J lost 4 bases, V lost 3 bases, and 7 bases had no gene match. CDR3 nucleotide sequence: TGCGCCAGCAGCCAGACCGGGACAGGGTTGTACGAGCAGTACTTC. Protein: CASSQTGTGLYEQYF.

The chain joins TRBV19 to TRBJ2-2; 7 bases are a match to TRBD2. The CDR3 spans 13 residues. The germline V gene encodes CDR1 LNHDA and CDR2 SQIVND (reference sequence). V was clipped by 5 bases and J by 5 bases; unmatched bases: 2. CDR3 nucleotides: TGTGCCAGTAGTGGCGGGGGAACCGGGGAGCTGTTTTTT. It encodes CASSGGGTGELFF.

J is TRBJ2-6 and V is TRBV28; D call uncertain. Germline CDR1 is MDHEN and CDR2 is SYDVKM. The CDR3 runs 14 residues. V lost 4 bases, J lost 0 bases, and 4 bases lay in between. CDR3 sequence: CASSSSSGANVLTF. CDR3 DNA sequence: TGTGCCAGCAGTTCGAGCTCTGGGGCCAACGTCCTGACTTTC.

J is TRBJ1-3 and V is TRBV30; D perhaps matches TRBD1 (5 bases). This CDR3 is built from 15 residues. Germline CDR1 is GTSNPN and CDR2 is SVGIG (reference sequence). V was clipped by 2 bases and J by 0 bases, with 11 bases between them. The CDR3 DNA sequence: TGTGCCTGGAGTCCAGGGTTCCACTCTGGAAACACCATATATTTT. As protein: CAWSPGFHSGNTIYF.

The chain uses TRBV28 and TRBJ2-3, with 7 bases aligning to TRBD1. The V and J ends lost 5 bases and 2 bases, in that order; junction bases with no gene match: 7. The CDR3 covers 15 residues. The germline CDR1 and CDR2 sequences are MDHEN and SYDVKM. In DNA, the CDR3 is TGTGCCAGCAGTCATACAGGGGACCTCACAGATACGCAGTATTTT. Residues: CASSHTGDLTDTQYF.

The chain uses TRBV3-1 (or the pseudogene TRBV3-2) and TRBJ2-3; TRBD2 matches at 8 bases. Germline CDR1 reads LGHDT; CDR2 reads YNNKEL (reference sequence). This CDR3 has 14 residues. Trimming cost V 6 bases and J 6 bases; bases outside gene matches: 8. The CDR3 DNA follows: TGTGCCAGCAGGAAACGGGGGGGCCGGGATACGCAGTATTTT. Amino acids: CASRKRGGRDTQYF.

Concerning this clone: A read error may account for a junction end that differs from germline. The V gene is TRBV10-2, the J gene TRBJ2-2; possibly TRBD2 for D (6 bases). Germline lookup yields CDR1 WSHSY and CDR2 SAAADI. The CDR3 consists of 16 residues. This CDR3 is CAGSSTVPGVAGELFF. CDR3 nucleotide sequence: TGCGCCGGCAGCAGCACAGTCCCGGGAGTGGCCGGGGAGCTGTTTTTT.

The chain is built from TRBV7-9 and TRBJ1-2, with TRBD1 as a possible D gene (5 bases). Germline CDR1 is SEHNR and CDR2 is FQNEAQ (reference sequence). Trimming pared 6 bases from V and 4 bases from J, leaving 15 bases between. This CDR3 has 14 amino acids. CDR3 DNA sequence: TGTGCCAGCAGACGAGTGTTGACAGCCTATGGCTACACCTTC. Translated, it gives CASRRVLTAYGYTF.

This rearrangement joins TRBV5-1 to TRBJ1-6; 7 bases are a match to TRBD1. Losses at the gene ends were 4 bases for V and 8 bases for J; bases not matched to a gene: 15. There are 17 residues in the CDR3. In germline, CDR1 is SGHRS, CDR2 YFSETQ. The CDR3 is CASSPANLRDSYSPLHF. The CDR3 coding sequence is TGCGCCAGCAGCCCCGCCAATTTACGGGACAGTTATTCACCCCTCCACTTT.

The chain is built from TRBV2 and TRBJ2-5; TRBD1 aligns across 7 bases. The ends lost 5 bases at V and 5 bases at J; junction bases unmatched: 2. The CDR3 runs to 12 residues. In germline, CDR1 is SNHLY, CDR2 FYNNEI. Written as DNA, the CDR3 is TGTGCCAGCAGTCCAGGGGGTGAGACCCAGTACTTC. Translation gives CASSPGGETQYF.

This chain connects TRBV5-1 to TRBJ2-3; possible D gene TRBD2, 5 bases. This CDR3 has 14 residues. CDR1 and CDR2 (germline): SGHRS, YFSETQ. The V gene lost 2 bases and the J gene lost 3 bases, with 10 bases spanning the gap. The CDR3 reads CASSLLGVTDTQYF. The CDR3 region has the DNA TGCGCCAGCAGCTTACTCGGGGTGACAGATACGCAGTATTTT.

The genes are TRBV2 and TRBJ2-3; D uncertain. V gave up 7 bases and J gave up 5 bases, with 10 bases separating them. From germline, CDR1 is SNHLY and CDR2 FYNNEI. The CDR3 extends over 12 amino acids. In DNA, the CDR3 is TGTGCCAGCACCCTACTCGAAGATACGCAGTATTTT. Protein: CASTLLEDTQYF.

This chain links TRBV6-5 with TRBJ2-7; 12 positions agree with TRBD1. This CDR3 is built from 14 residues. Trimming took 7 bases from V and 3 from J; bases not matched to a gene: 4. Germline V gives CDR1 MNHEY, CDR2 SVGAGI. This CDR3 is CASKGTGGFYEQYF. The DNA for the CDR3 is TGTGCCAGCAAGGGGACAGGGGGCTTCTACGAGCAGTACTTC.

This clone appeared a few times. The V gene is TRBV6-6, the J gene TRBJ2-7, with 7 bases identical to TRBD1. This CDR3 is built from 12 residues. CDR1 MNHNY and CDR2 SVGAGI come from the germline V gene (reference sequence). J gave up 6 bases and V 6 bases, and 5 bases lay outside the gene matches. The CDR3 protein is CASSPTGIEQYF. The CDR3 DNA sequence: TGTGCCAGCAGCCCGACAGGGATCGAGCAGTACTTC.

This sequence joins TRBV2 and TRBJ1-4; 7 bases line up with TRBD1. The CDR3 runs 13 residues. CDR1 and CDR2 from the germline V gene are SNHLY and FYNNEI. V shed 4 bases and J 6 bases; nucleotides not matched to a gene: 2. The CDR3 coding sequence is TGTGCCAGCAGTGGGCAGGGGGATGAAAAACTGTTTTTT. Protein sequence: CASSGQGDEKLFF.